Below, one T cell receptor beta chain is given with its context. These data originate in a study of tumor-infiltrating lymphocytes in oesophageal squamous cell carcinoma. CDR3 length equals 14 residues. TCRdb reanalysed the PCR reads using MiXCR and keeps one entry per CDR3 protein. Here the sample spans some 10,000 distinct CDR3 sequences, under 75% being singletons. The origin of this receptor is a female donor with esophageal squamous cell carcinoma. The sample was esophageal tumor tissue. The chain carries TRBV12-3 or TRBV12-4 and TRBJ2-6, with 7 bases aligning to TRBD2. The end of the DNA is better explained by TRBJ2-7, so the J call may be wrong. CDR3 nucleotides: TGTGCCAGCAGTTTGTCGCGGGAGCGTGGCGAGCAGTACTTC. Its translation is CASSLSRERGEQYF.